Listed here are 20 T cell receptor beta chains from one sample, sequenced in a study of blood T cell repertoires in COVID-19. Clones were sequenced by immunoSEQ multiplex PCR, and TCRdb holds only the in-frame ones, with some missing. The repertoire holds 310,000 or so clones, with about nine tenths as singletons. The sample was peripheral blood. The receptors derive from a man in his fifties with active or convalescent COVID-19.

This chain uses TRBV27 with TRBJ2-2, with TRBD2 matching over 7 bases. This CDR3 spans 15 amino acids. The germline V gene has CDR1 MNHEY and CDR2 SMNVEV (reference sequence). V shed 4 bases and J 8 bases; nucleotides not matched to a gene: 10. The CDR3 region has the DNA TGTGCCAGCAGTTATTGGACTAGTCGCATAGGGGAGCTGTTTTTT. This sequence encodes CASSYWTSRIGELFF.

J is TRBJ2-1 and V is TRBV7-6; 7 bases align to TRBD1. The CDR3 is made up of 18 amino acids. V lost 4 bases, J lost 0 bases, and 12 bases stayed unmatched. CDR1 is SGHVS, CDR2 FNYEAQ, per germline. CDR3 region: CASSSRDRAISSYNEQFF. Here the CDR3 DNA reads TGTGCCAGCAGCTCCCGGGACAGAGCTATTAGCTCCTACAATGAGCAGTTCTTC.

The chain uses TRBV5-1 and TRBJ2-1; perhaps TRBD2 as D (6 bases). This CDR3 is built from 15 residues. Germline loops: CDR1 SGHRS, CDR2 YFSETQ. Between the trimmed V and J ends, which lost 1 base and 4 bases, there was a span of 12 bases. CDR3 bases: TGCGCCAGCAGCTTGCAGGGACGGGAGTACAATGAGCAGTTCTTC. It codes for CASSLQGREYNEQFF. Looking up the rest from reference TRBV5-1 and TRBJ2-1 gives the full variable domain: KAGVTQTPRYLIKTRGQQVTLSCSPISGHRSVSWYQQTPGQGLQFLFEYFSETQRNKGNFPGRFSGRQFSNSRSEMNVSTLELGDSALYLCASSLQGREYNEQFFGPGTRLTVL.

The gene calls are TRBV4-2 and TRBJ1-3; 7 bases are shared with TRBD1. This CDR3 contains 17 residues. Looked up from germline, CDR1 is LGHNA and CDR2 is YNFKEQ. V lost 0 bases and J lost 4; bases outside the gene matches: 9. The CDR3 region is CASSQDAVGGSGNTIYF. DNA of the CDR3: TGTGCCAGCAGCCAAGATGCGGTAGGGGGCTCGGGAAACACCATATATTTT.

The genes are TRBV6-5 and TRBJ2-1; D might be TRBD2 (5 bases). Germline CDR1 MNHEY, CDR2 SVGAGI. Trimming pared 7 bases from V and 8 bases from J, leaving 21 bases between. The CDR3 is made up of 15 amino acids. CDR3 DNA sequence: TGTGCCAGCACCCGAGGGCTAGAAGTTGGCGATGAGCAGTTCTTC. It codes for CASTRGLEVGDEQFF.

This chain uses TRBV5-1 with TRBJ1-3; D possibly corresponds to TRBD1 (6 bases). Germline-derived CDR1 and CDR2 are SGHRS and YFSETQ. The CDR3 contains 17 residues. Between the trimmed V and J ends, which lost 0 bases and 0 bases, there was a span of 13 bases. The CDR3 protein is CASSLVAGAFSGNTIYF. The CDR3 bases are TGCGCCAGCAGCTTGGTTGCAGGGGCCTTCTCTGGAAACACCATATATTTT.

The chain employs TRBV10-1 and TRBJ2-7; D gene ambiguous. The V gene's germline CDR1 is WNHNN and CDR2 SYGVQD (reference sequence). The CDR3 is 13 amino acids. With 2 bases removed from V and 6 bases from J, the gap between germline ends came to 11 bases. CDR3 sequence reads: CASSEGGRGEQYF. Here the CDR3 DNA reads TGCGCCAGCAGTGAGGGTGGCCGTGGCGAGCAGTACTTC.

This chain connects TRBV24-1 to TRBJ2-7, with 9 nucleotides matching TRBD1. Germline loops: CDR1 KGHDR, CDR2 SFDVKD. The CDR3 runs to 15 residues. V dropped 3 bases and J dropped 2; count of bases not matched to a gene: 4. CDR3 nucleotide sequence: TGTGCCACCAGTGATGGACAGGGGAGTCCCTACGAGCAGTACTTC. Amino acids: CATSDGQGSPYEQYF.

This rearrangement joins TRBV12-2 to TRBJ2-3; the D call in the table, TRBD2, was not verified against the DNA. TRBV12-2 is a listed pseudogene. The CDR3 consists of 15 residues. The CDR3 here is CASRLGAGGRHTQYF. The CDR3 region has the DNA TGTGCAAGTCGCCTAGGGGCGGGGGGGCGCCATACGCAGTATTTT.

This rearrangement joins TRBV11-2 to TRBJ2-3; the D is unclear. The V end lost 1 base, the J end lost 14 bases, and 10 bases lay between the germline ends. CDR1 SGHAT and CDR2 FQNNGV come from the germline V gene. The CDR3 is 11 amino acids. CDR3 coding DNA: TGTGCCAGCAGCTTAGTAAAGAGTCTGTATTTT. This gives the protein CASSLVKSLYF.

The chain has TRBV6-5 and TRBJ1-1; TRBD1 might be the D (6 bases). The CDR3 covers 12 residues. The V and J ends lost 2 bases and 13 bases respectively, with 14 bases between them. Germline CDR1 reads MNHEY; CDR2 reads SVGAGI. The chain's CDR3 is CASSYRGGFDFF. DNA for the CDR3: TGTGCCAGCAGTTACAGGGGGGGGTTCGATTTCTTT.

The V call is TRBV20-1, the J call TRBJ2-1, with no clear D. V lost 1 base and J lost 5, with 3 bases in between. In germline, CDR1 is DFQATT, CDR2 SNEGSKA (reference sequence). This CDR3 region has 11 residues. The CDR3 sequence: CSARANNEQFF. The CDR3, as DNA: TGCAGTGCTAGAGCCAACAATGAGCAGTTCTTC.

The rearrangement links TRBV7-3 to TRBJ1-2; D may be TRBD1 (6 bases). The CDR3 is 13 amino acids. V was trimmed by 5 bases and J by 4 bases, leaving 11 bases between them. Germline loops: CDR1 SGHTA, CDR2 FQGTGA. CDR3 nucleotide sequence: TGTGCCAGCAGCCCCGGACAGACCTATGGCTACACCTTC. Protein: CASSPGQTYGYTF.

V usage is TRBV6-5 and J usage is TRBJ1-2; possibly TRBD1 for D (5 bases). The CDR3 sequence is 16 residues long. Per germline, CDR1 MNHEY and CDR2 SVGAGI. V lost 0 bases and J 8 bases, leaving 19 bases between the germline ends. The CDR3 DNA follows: TGTGCCAGCAGTTACTCGGGGACGGGGAGGATCTTGGGCTACACCTTC. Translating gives CASSYSGTGRILGYTF.

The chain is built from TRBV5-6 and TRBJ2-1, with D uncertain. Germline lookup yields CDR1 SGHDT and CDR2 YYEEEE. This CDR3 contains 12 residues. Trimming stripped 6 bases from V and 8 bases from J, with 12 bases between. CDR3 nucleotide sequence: TGTGCCAGCACCCGCGGCGGTCATGAGCAGTTCTTC. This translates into CASTRGGHEQFF.

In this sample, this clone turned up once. The CDR3 here is CSAERTASEAFF. The CDR3 DNA sequence: TGCAGCGCAGAGAGGACAGCCAGCGAAGCTTTCTTT. The gene calls are TRBV29-1 and TRBJ1-1; possibly TRBD1 for D (6 bases). Trimming left V 7 bases short and J 8 bases short, with 17 bases between. The CDR3 extends over 12 amino acids. Germline lookup yields CDR1 SQVTM and CDR2 ANQGSEA.

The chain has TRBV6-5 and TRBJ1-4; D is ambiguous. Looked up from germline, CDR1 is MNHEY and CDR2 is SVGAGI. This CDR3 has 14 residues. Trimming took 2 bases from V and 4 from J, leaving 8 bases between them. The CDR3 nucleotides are TGTGCCAGCAGTTACGGGCAGTTTAATGAAAAACTGTTTTTT. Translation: CASSYGQFNEKLFF.

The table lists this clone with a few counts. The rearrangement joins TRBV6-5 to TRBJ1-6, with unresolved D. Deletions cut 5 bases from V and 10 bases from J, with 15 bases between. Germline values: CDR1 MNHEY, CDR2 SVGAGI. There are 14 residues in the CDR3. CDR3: CASSPSGSGSPLHF. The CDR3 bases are TGTGCCAGCAGTCCCAGCGGATCGGGATCACCCCTCCACTTT.

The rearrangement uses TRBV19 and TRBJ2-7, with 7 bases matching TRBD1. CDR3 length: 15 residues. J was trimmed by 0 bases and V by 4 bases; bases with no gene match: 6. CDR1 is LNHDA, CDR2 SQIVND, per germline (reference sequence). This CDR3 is CASSNTGQNSYEQYF. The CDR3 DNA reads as TGTGCCAGTAGTAATACGGGACAGAACTCCTACGAGCAGTACTTC.

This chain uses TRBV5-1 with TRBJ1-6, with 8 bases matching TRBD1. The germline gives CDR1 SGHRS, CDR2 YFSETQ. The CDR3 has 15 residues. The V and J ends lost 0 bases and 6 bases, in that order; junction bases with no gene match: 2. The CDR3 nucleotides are TGCGCCAGCAGCTTGGACAGGGGGGGTAATTCACCCCTCCACTTT. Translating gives CASSLDRGGNSPLHF.